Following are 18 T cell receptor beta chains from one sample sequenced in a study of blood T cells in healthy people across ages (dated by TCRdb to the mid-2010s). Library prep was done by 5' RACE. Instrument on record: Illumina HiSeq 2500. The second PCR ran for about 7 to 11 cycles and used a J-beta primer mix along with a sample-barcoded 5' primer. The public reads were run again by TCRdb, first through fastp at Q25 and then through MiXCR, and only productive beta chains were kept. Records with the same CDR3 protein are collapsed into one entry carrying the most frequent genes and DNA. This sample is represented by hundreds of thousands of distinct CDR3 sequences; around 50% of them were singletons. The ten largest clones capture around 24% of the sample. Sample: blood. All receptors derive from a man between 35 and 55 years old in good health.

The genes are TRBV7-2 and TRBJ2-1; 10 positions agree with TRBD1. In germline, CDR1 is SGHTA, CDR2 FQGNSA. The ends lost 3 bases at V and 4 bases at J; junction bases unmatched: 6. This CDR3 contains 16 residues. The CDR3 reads CASSLTGGARYNEQFF. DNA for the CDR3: TGTGCCAGCAGCTTGACAGGGGGCGCTCGGTACAATGAGCAGTTCTTC.

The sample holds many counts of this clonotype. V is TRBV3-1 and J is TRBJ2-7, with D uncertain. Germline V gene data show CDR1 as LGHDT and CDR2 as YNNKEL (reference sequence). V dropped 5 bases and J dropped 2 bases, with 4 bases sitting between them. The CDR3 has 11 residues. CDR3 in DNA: TGTGCCAGCAGCGGGCCCTACGAGCAGTACTTC. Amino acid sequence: CASSGPYEQYF.

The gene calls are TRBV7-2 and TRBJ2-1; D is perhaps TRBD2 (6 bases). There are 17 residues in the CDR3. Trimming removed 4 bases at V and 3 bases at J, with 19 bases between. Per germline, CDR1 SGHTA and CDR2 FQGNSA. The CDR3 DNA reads TGTGCCAGCAGCTGGAAGAGGCGGGGCCCTGTCTACAATGAGCAGTTCTTC. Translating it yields CASSWKRRGPVYNEQFF.

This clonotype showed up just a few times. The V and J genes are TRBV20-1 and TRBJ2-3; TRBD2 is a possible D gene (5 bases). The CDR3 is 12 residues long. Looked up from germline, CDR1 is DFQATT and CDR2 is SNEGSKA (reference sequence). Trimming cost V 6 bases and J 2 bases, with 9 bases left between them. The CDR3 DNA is TGCAGTGCCCGGACTCTCACAGATACGCAGTATTTT. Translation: CSARTLTDTQYF.

The CDR3 is CAAVGQEAFF. CDR3 nucleotides: TGTGCAGCAGTCGGACAGGAAGCTTTCTTT. V and J are TRBV6-5 and TRBJ1-1; a weak D match, TRBD1 (6 bases). The CDR3 consists of 10 residues. Germline CDR1 reads MNHEY; CDR2 reads SVGAGI.

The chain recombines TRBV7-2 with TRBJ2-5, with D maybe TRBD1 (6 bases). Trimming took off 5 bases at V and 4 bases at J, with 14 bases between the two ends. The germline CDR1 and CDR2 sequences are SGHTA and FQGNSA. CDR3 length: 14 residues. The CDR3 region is CASSKQGPPETQYF. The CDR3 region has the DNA TGTGCCAGCAGCAAACAGGGACCTCCAGAGACCCAGTACTTC.

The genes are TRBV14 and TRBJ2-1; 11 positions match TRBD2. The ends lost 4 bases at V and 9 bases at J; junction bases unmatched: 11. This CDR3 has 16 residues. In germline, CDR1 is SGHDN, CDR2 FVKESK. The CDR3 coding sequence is TGTGCCAGCAGCCTCTTAGCGGGAGGGCAGGTTGGTGAGCAGTTCTTC. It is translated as CASSLLAGGQVGEQFF.

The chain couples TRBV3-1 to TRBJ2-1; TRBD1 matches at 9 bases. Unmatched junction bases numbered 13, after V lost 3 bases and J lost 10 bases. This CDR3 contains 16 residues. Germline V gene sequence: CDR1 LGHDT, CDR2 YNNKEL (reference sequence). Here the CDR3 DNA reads TGTGCCAGCAGCCACGTGGGGAGGACAGGGGTAGGCGAGCAGTTCTTC. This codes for CASSHVGRTGVGEQFF.

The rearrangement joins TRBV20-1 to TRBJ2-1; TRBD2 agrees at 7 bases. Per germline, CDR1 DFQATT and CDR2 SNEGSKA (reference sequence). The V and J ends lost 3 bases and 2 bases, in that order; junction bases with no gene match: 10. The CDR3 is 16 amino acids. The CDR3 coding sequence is TGCAGTGCTAGCCGACTCCTAGCGGATACCTACAATGAGCAGTTCTTC. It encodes CSASRLLADTYNEQFF.

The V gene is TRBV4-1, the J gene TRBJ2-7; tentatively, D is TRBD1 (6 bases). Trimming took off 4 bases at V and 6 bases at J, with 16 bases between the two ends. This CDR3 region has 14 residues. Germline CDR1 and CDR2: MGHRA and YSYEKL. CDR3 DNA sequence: TGCGCCAGCAGCCCACCGGACAGTAGGGGCGAGCAGTACTTC. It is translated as CASSPPDSRGEQYF.

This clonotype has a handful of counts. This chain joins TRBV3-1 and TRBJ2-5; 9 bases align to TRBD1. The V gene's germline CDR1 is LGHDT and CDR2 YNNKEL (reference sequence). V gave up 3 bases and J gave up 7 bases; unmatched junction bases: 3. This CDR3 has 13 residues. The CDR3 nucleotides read TGTGCCAGCAGCCAGACGACAGGGGGGACCCAGTACTTC. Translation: CASSQTTGGTQYF.

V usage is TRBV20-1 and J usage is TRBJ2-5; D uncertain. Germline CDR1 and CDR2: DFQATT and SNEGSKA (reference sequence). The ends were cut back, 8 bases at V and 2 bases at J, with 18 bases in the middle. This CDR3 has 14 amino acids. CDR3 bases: TGCAGTTCCCCAGTCCAGGAGAAACAAGAGACCCAGTACTTC. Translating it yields CSSPVQEKQETQYF.

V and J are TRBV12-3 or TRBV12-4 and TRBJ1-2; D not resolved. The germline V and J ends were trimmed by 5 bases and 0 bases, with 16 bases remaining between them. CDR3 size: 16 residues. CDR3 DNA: TGTGCCAGCAGTCCCCGCCCGGGTTCGGCTAACTATGGCTACACCTTC. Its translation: CASSPRPGSANYGYTF.

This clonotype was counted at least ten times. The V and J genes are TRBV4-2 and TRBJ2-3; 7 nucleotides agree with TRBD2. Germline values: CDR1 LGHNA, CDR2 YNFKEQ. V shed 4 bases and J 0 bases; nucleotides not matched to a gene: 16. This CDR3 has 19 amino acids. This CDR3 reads CASSRQKPSGKQSTDTQYF. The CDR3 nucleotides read TGTGCCAGCAGCCGTCAGAAGCCTAGCGGAAAACAAAGCACAGATACGCAGTATTTT.

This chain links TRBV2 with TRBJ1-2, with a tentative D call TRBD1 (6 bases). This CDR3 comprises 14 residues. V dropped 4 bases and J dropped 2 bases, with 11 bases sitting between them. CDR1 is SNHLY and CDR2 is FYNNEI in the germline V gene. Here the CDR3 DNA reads TGTGCCAGCAGTGTCCAGGGGCTGAACTATGGCTACACCTTC. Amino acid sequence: CASSVQGLNYGYTF. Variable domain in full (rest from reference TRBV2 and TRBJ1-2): EPEVTQTPSHQVTQMGQEVILRCVPISNHLYFYWYRQILGQKVEFLVSFYNNEISEKSEIFDDQFSVERPDGSNFTLKIRSTKLEDSAMYFCASSVQGLNYGYTFGSGTRLTVV.

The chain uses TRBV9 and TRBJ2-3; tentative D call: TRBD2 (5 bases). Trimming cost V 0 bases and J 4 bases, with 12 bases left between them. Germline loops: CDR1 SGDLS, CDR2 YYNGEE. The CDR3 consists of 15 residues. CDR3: CASSVEGGSPDTQYF. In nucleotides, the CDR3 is TGTGCCAGCAGCGTAGAAGGAGGATCACCAGATACGCAGTATTTT.

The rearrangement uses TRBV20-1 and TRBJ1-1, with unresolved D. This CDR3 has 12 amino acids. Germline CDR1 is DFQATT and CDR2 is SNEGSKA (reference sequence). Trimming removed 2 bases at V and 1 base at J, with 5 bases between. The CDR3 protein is CSARIQNTEAFF. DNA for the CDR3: TGCAGTGCTAGAATTCAGAACACTGAAGCTTTCTTT.

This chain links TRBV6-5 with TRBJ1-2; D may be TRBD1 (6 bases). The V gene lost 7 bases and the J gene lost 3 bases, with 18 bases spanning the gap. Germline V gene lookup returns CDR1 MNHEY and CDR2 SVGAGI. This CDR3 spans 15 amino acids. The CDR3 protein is CASTISWGAHYGYTF. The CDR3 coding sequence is TGTGCCAGCACAATAAGCTGGGGGGCTCACTATGGCTACACCTTC.